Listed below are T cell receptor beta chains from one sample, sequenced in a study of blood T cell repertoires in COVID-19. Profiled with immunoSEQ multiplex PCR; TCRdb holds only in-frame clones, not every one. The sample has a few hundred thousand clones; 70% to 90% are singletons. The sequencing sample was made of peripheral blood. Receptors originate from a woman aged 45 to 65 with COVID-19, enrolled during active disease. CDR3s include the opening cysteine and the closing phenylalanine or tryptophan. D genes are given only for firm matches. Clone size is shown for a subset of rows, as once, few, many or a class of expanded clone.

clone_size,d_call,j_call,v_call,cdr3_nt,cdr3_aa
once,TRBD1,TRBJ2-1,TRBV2,TGTGCCAGCAGTGAAGACAGGGGGCTGTACAATGAGCAGTTCTTC,CASSEDRGLYNEQFF
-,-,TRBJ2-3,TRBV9,TGTGCCAGCAGCGTAGGAGGGACAGATACGCAGTATTTT,CASSVGGTDTQYF
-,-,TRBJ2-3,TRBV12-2,TGTGCAAGTCGCCCCAGGTCTAGCGGGAGGGCCGACACAGATACGCAGTATTTT,CASRPRSSGRADTDTQYF
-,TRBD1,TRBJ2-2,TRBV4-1,TGCGCCAGCAGCCAAGGACAGGGGCCCTCCGGGGAGCTGTTTTTT,CASSQGQGPSGELFF
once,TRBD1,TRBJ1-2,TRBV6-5,TGTGCCAGCAGCCGGGACAGTTACTATGGCTACACCTTC,CASSRDSYYGYTF
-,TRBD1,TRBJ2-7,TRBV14,TGTGCCAGCAGCCCTCTGGGCAGGGGGAGCTCCTACGAGCAGTACTTC,CASSPLGRGSSYEQYF
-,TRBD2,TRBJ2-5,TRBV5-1,TGCGCCAGCAGCTCTCTAGCGGGAGGGCCGGAGGAGACCCAGTACTTC,CASSSLAGGPEETQYF
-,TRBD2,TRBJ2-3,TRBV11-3,TGTGCCAGCAGCTTAGATACCCGACTAGCGGGAGGGGGAGATACGCAGTATTTT,CASSLDTRLAGGGDTQYF
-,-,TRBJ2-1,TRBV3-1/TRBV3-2,TGTGCCAGCAGCCGGCTTGGGAGTGGCTACAATGAGCAGTTCTTC,CASSRLGSGYNEQFF
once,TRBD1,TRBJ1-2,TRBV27,TGTGCCAGCAGTTTATCTAACACAGGGGGCGCGAATGGCTACACCTTC,CASSLSNTGGANGYTF
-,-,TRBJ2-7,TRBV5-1,TGCGCCAGCAGAGACTACGACGAGCAGTACTTC,CASRDYDEQYF
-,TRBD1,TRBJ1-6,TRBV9,TGTGCCAGCAGCGCCTCCGCCGGACAGGGGTATTCACCCCTCCACTTT,CASSASAGQGYSPLHF
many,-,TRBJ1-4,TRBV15,TGTGCCACCAGCCCGGGGACGGGGGGCGGCAGAAAACTGTTTTTT,CATSPGTGGGRKLFF
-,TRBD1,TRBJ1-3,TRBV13,TGTGCCAGCAGCTTAGGGGACAGGGAGGGAAACACCATATATTTT,CASSLGDREGNTIYF
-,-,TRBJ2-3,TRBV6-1,TGTGCCAGCAGTGAATGGGCGTTTGTCACAGATACGCAGTATTTT,CASSEWAFVTDTQYF
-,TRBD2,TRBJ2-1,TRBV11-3,TGTGCCAGCAGCACACGACTAGCGGGAACCTACAATGAGCAGTTCTTC,CASSTRLAGTYNEQFF
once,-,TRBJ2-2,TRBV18,TGTGCCAGCTCACCACGGGCCGCCGGGGAGCTGTTTTTT,CASSPRAAGELFF
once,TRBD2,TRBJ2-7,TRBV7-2,TGTGCCAGCAGCTTAGCAGGACTAGCGGGAGATTATGACGAGCAGTACTTC,CASSLAGLAGDYDEQYF
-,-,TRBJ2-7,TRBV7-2,TGTGCCAGCAGCTCACAGCCATACGAGCAGTACTTC,CASSSQPYEQYF
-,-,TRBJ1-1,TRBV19,TGTGCCAGTAGTGTGGAGGGGCTCTTAATAGGCACTGAAGCTTTCTTT,CASSVEGLLIGTEAFF
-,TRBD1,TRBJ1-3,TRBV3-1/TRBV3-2,TGTGCCAGCAGCCCCCGGGACAGGGGTTCCGGAAACACCATATATTTT,CASSPRDRGSGNTIYF
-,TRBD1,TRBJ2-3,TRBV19,TGTGCCAGTAGTTCGGACAGGGATCGCCTAACAGAGGGTACGCAGTATTTT,CASSSDRDRLTEGTQYF
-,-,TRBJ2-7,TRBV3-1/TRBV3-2,TGTGCCAGCAGCCAATTAAGGGGCTACGAGCAGTACTTC,CASSQLRGYEQYF